The 10 T cell receptor beta chains below come from one sample, sequenced in a study of T cell repertoires in cytomegalovirus infection. TCRdb analysed the reads with MiXCR anew, one entry per CDR3 protein. The sample lists around 630,000 distinct CDR3 sequences, 20% to 25% occurring once. The sequencing input was CD8+ T cells from PBMCs. Receptor source: a human donor in good health (CMV status not recorded). Some clones in this sample may be carry-over from other donors' samples.

On this clonotype itself: Just one base apart from a much larger clone, this may be a read error. The rearrangement links TRBV5-5 to TRBJ2-7; D ambiguous. The V gene lost 2 bases and the J gene lost 3 bases, with 3 bases spanning the gap. Germline CDR1 and CDR2: SGHKS and YYEKEE (reference sequence). This CDR3 spans 11 amino acids. CDR3 loop: CASSFDYEQYV. CDR3 DNA sequence: TGTGCCAGCAGCTTCGACTACGAGCAGTACGTC.

This clonotype was seen ten or more times. This chain connects TRBV7-2 to TRBJ1-5; no firm D call. The CDR3 totals 14 residues. V shed 0 bases and J shed 7 bases, with 10 bases lying between them. The germline CDR1 and CDR2 sequences are SGHTA and FQGNSA. In DNA form, the CDR3 reads TGTGCCAGCAGCTTAGCGGGAGTGGCCCAGCCCCAGCATTTT. Its translation: CASSLAGVAQPQHF.

This clonotype was seen ten or more times. The chain is built from TRBV6-2 or TRBV6-3 and TRBJ1-5; no firm D call. This CDR3 is built from 13 residues. The V end lost 7 bases, the J end lost 4 bases, and 11 bases lay between the germline ends. Germline V gene data show CDR1 as MNHEY and CDR2 as SVGEGT. CDR3 region: CASTLAQNQPQHF. CDR3 coding DNA: TGTGCCAGCACCTTGGCGCAAAATCAGCCCCAGCATTTT.

There are a few counts of this clonotype. The genes are TRBV7-2 and TRBJ2-3; the match to TRBD2 covers 8 bases. The CDR3 loop spans 15 amino acids. CDR1 is SGHTA and CDR2 is FQGNSA in the germline V gene. The ends lost 5 bases at V and 4 bases at J; junction bases unmatched: 8. As DNA, the CDR3 is TGTGCCAGCAGCCAGACCGGACTAGCCGCAGATACGCAGTATTTT. Translation: CASSQTGLAADTQYF.

Worth noting for this clonotype: This may be a read error: a much more frequent sequence differs by one nucleotide. This rearrangement joins TRBV7-6 to TRBJ2-3; TRBD2 matches at 7 bases. V shed 4 bases and J 3 bases; nucleotides not matched to a gene: 13. This CDR3 is built from 17 residues. CDR1 and CDR2 from the germline V gene are SGHVS and FNYEAQ. The CDR3 region has the DNA TGTGCCAGCAGCTCTATCCCCGCGCTAGCGGAAACAGATACGCAGTATTTT. Its translation is CASSSIPALAETDTQYF.

This clonotype has just a few counts. The rearrangement uses TRBV5-6 and TRBJ1-4; no reliable D call. CDR3 length: 15 amino acids. Germline V lookup: CDR1 SGHDT, CDR2 YYEEEE. Deletions cut 1 base from V and 0 bases from J, with 7 bases between. The chain's CDR3 is CASSLMVATNEKLFF. The DNA for the CDR3 is TGTGCCAGCAGCTTGATGGTTGCAACTAATGAAAAACTGTTTTTT.

The J gene is TRBJ1-1, the V gene TRBV29-1, with a possible D match to TRBD1 (5 bases). The germline CDR1 and CDR2 sequences are SQVTM and ANQGSEA. The CDR3 spans 13 residues. V was shortened by 6 bases and J by 3 bases, with 14 bases between the two germline ends. The CDR3 DNA reads TGCAGCGTCGTAGGCGGAGGGGACACTGAAGCTTTCTTT. Its protein product is CSVVGGGDTEAFF.

This sequence joins TRBV20-1 and TRBJ2-2; D call uncertain. V was shortened by 7 bases and J by 5 bases, with 17 bases between the two germline ends. The V gene's germline CDR1 is DFQATT and CDR2 SNEGSKA (reference sequence). The CDR3 consists of 14 residues. CDR3 DNA: TGCAGTGATTACATGGCTCCATGTACCGGGGAGCTGTTTTTT. Protein: CSDYMAPCTGELFF.

This clonotype has just a few counts. The rearrangement links TRBV7-2 to TRBJ2-4; TRBD2 aligns across 9 bases. The CDR3 runs 16 residues. V lost 1 base, J lost 5 bases, and 6 bases stayed unmatched. CDR1 is SGHTA and CDR2 is FQGNSA in the germline V gene. The CDR3: CASSLGLAGLQNIQYF. The CDR3 bases are TGTGCCAGCAGCTTAGGGCTAGCGGGGCTACAAAACATTCAGTACTTC.

This clonotype was seen at least ten times. The V and J genes are TRBV7-6 and TRBJ2-3; D not resolved. In germline, CDR1 is SGHVS, CDR2 FNYEAQ. The CDR3 consists of 14 residues. The V end was cut by 6 bases, the J end by 5 bases, with 15 bases between. In DNA form, the CDR3 reads TGTGCCAGCAGTTTTAAGCCCGAGAGAGATACGCAGTATTTT. It specifies CASSFKPERDTQYF.